One and the same sample provided the 32 T cell receptor beta chains below, sequenced in a study of graft-versus-host responses after intestinal transplantation. Method: immunoSEQ multiplex PCR; TCRdb's copy keeps in-frame clones and lacks some. The sample carries thousands of clones, 20% to 25% recorded once. Specimen: alloreactive CD4+ T cells from a mixed lymphocyte reaction culture, collected before transplantation. Subset indicated: CFSE-low proliferating T cells sorted from approximately six-day pre-transplant mixed lymphocyte reaction (GvH or HvG direction). The source is a human patient who was an organ donor for intestinal transplantation.

This clone appeared a few times. The rearrangement uses TRBV6-6 and TRBJ1-1, with D hard to call. This CDR3 is 11 amino acids long. Germline CDR1 reads MNHNY; CDR2 reads SVGAGI (reference sequence). Trimming cost V 3 bases and J 5 bases, with 4 bases left between them. The CDR3 region has the DNA TGTGCCAGCAGTTATCGGACTGAAGCTTTCTTT. Amino acids: CASSYRTEAFF.

This clone is termed medium-sized. The chain recombines TRBV5-6 with TRBJ2-1; D might be TRBD1 (5 bases). In germline, CDR1 is SGHDT, CDR2 YYEEEE. The V end was cut by 0 bases, the J end by 4 bases, with 11 bases between. CDR3 length: 15 amino acids. CDR3 bases: TGTGCCAGCAGCTTGGCCAGGGTTTCGTACAATGAGCAGTTCTTC. Its protein product is CASSLARVSYNEQFF.

The chain links TRBV7-8 to TRBJ2-2; 9 nucleotides match TRBD1. CDR1 is SGHVS, CDR2 FQNEAQ, per germline. V was pared by 4 bases and J by 4 bases, with 19 bases of the junction left unmatched. The CDR3 consists of 20 residues. The CDR3 DNA reads TGTGCCAGCAGCTCATCCGGGACAGGGCTATCACTATTAACCACCGGGGAGCTGTTTTTT. Protein product: CASSSSGTGLSLLTTGELFF.

This clone is medium-sized. V usage is TRBV5-6 and J usage is TRBJ1-1, with a possible D match to TRBD1 (6 bases). This CDR3 is 14 amino acids long. Germline CDR1 is SGHDT and CDR2 is YYEEEE. Trimming pared 2 bases from V and 5 bases from J, leaving 13 bases between. The chain's CDR3 is CASSFTGRGTEAFF. In DNA, the CDR3 is TGTGCCAGCAGCTTTACAGGGAGGGGGACTGAAGCTTTCTTT. The entire variable domain, with the rest obtained from reference TRBV5-6 and TRBJ1-1, is as follows: DAGVTQSPTHLIKTRGQQVTLRCSPKSGHDTVSWYQQALGQGPQFIFQYYEEEERQRGNFPDRFSGHQFPNYSSELNVNALLLGDSALYLCASSFTGRGTEAFFGQGTRLTVV.

The chain employs TRBV9 and TRBJ2-2; maybe TRBD2 (7 bases). Per germline, CDR1 SGDLS and CDR2 YYNGEE. The CDR3 consists of 16 residues. V dropped 0 bases and J dropped 4 bases, with 13 bases sitting between them. The chain's CDR3 is CASSVVGGAGTGELFF. As DNA, the CDR3 is TGTGCCAGCAGCGTAGTGGGGGGGGCCGGCACCGGGGAGCTGTTTTTT.

The rearrangement links TRBV5-4 to TRBJ2-5; 8 bases are shared with TRBD2. Germline CDR1 SGHNT, CDR2 YYREEE (reference sequence). The trim removed 0 bases at V and 3 bases at J, leaving 1 base unmatched. The CDR3 covers 14 residues. The CDR3 loop reads CASSLAGREETQYF. The CDR3 nucleotides read TGTGCCAGCAGCTTGGCCGGGAGGGAAGAGACCCAGTACTTC. Using reference TRBV5-4 and TRBJ2-5 for the parts outside the CDR3, the full variable domain is ETGVTQSPTHLIKTRGQQVTLRCSSQSGHNTVSWYQQALGQGPQFIFQYYREEENGRGNFPPRFSGLQFPNYSSELNVNALELDDSALYLCASSLAGREETQYFGPGTRLLVL.

The count of this clone is one. The V call is TRBV7-9, the J call TRBJ2-1, with 9 bases identical to TRBD2. V gave up 5 bases and J gave up 7 bases; unmatched junction bases: 9. The germline gives CDR1 SEHNR, CDR2 FQNEAQ (reference sequence). This CDR3 comprises 15 residues. This CDR3 is CASSPGRGGRNEQFF. The CDR3 nucleotides read TGTGCCAGCAGCCCGGGGCGGGGGGGCCGGAATGAGCAGTTCTTC.

This clone was detected once. This chain joins TRBV7-6 and TRBJ2-5; D perhaps matches TRBD1 (6 bases). V lost 5 bases, J lost 13 bases, and 20 bases lay in between. CDR3 length: 13 residues. CDR1 SGHVS and CDR2 FNYEAQ come from the germline V gene. For the CDR3, the DNA is TGTGCCAGCAGCCCCCCGCCCAGGGGTTTTTTGTACTTC. Translated, it gives CASSPPPRGFLYF.

The chain carries TRBV5-6 and TRBJ1-2; 9 bases match TRBD1. The germline CDR1 and CDR2 sequences are SGHDT and YYEEEE. The junction had 2 bases not matched to a gene; V was cut back by 1 base and J by 7 bases. CDR3 size: 13 residues. CDR3 in DNA: TGTGCCAGCAGCTTGTTGACAGGGGGTGGCTACACCTTC. It yields the protein CASSLLTGGGYTF.

This clone is categorized as medium-sized. V is TRBV5-1 and J is TRBJ1-2; D perhaps matches TRBD1 (6 bases). The CDR3 runs 14 residues. V was clipped by 4 bases and J by 8 bases, with 18 bases between them. The V gene's germline CDR1 is SGHRS and CDR2 YFSETQ. CDR3 in amino acids: CASSLLQGGGGYTF. As DNA, the CDR3 is TGCGCCAGCAGCCTCTTACAGGGCGGTGGCGGCTACACCTTC.

This clone has a handful of counts. V usage is TRBV2 and J usage is TRBJ1-2; D remains unclear. CDR1 is SNHLY and CDR2 is FYNNEI in the germline V gene. This CDR3 contains 14 residues. V dropped 5 bases and J dropped 6 bases, with 16 bases sitting between them. The CDR3 DNA reads TGTGCCAGCAGTCCATCCTACAGAGTCGATGGCTACACCTTC. Amino acid sequence: CASSPSYRVDGYTF.

This clone is judged medium-sized (0.01 to 0.1%). V is TRBV7-3 and J is TRBJ2-1; D is undetermined. In germline, CDR1 is SGHTA, CDR2 FQGTGA. The CDR3 totals 12 residues. The V end lost 5 bases, the J end lost 8 bases, and 10 bases lay between the germline ends. The CDR3 region is CASSRRVDEQFF. As DNA, the CDR3 is TGTGCCAGCAGCAGAAGAGTCGATGAGCAGTTCTTC.

The sample holds a few counts of this clone. This chain links TRBV5-4 with TRBJ2-5; D is unclear. This CDR3 comprises 12 residues. The V and J ends lost 4 bases and 5 bases respectively, with 9 bases between them. Germline lookup yields CDR1 SGHNT and CDR2 YYREEE (reference sequence). The CDR3 DNA reads TGTGCCAGCAGCCAAGTGAGGGAGACCCAGTACTTC. This gives the protein CASSQVRETQYF.

The V call is TRBV19, the J call TRBJ2-5, with a tentative D call TRBD1 (5 bases). CDR3 length equals 13 residues. The V gene lost 8 bases and the J gene lost 5 bases, with 15 bases spanning the gap. Germline CDR1 reads LNHDA; CDR2 reads SQIVND (reference sequence). The CDR3 spells CASQQEPGETQYF. CDR3 nucleotides: TGTGCCAGTCAACAGGAGCCCGGGGAGACCCAGTACTTC. Complete variable domain (other parts from reference TRBV19 and TRBJ2-5): DGGITQSPKYLFRKEGQNVTLSCEQNLNHDAMYWYRQDPGQGLRLIYYSQIVNDFQKGDIAEGYSVSREKKESFPLTVTSAQKNPTAFYLCASQQEPGETQYFGPGTRLLVL.

V gene TRBV11-2 combines with J gene TRBJ2-5; 7 bases agree with TRBD2. Unmatched junction bases numbered 12, after V lost 5 bases and J lost 0 bases. The CDR3 runs 17 residues. Germline CDR1 SGHAT, CDR2 FQNNGV. In DNA form, the CDR3 reads TGTGCCAGCAGCAGAGGTCTAGCGGTTACGTACCAAGAGACCCAGTACTTC. Residues: CASSRGLAVTYQETQYF.

This clone has more than one count but fewer than ten. The chain joins TRBV7-6 to TRBJ1-4; the D gene is possibly TRBD1 (5 bases). The CDR3 covers 15 residues. Per the germline V gene, CDR1 is SGHVS and CDR2 is FNYEAQ. V lost 1 base, J lost 3 bases, and 9 bases lay in between. The chain's CDR3 is CASSLVGGANEKLFF. Here the CDR3 DNA reads TGTGCCAGCAGCTTAGTGGGGGGTGCTAATGAAAAACTGTTTTTT.

V gene TRBV11-2 combines with J gene TRBJ2-5, with 8 bases identical to TRBD1. J lost 4 bases, V lost 5 bases, and 9 bases had no gene match. The CDR3 extends over 15 amino acids. The germline V gene has CDR1 SGHAT and CDR2 FQNNGV. This CDR3 is CASSAGQGKGETQYF. The CDR3 bases are TGTGCCAGCAGCGCCGGACAGGGTAAAGGAGAGACCCAGTACTTC.

This chain connects TRBV28 to TRBJ2-4; 11 bases fit TRBD2. CDR1 and CDR2 (germline): MDHEN, SYDVKM. V shed 5 bases, J shed 1 base, and the junction held 4 bases outside the gene matches. The CDR3 runs 16 residues. In nucleotides, the CDR3 is TGTGCCAGCAGTCAGGCTAGCGGGGGGGCCAAAAACATTCAGTACTTC. It codes for CASSQASGGAKNIQYF.

The chain uses TRBV4-3 and TRBJ1-2; D gene ambiguous. The CDR3 consists of 15 residues. In germline, CDR1 is LGHNA, CDR2 YSLEER. Trimming cost V 1 base and J 5 bases, with 14 bases left between them. CDR3 nucleotide sequence: TGCGCCAGCAGCCAAGGGTCCGGGTCTTGGTATGGCTACACCTTC. This sequence encodes CASSQGSGSWYGYTF.

In its sample, this clone is medium-sized (0.01 to 0.1%). The chain joins TRBV7-2 to TRBJ1-2; possibly TRBD1 for D (6 bases). Germline values: CDR1 SGHTA, CDR2 FQGNSA. V was pared by 1 base and J by 7 bases, with 10 bases between. The CDR3 sequence is 13 residues long. The CDR3 coding sequence is TGTGCCAGCAGCTTAGGGGGACATTTTGGCTACACCTTC. Protein sequence: CASSLGGHFGYTF.

Sample share makes this clone medium-sized (0.01 to 0.1%). This chain links TRBV28 with TRBJ2-7; 10 bases agree with TRBD2. Germline CDR1 reads MDHEN; CDR2 reads SYDVKM. CDR3 length: 14 residues. J was trimmed by 2 bases and V by 4 bases; bases with no gene match: 2. The CDR3, as DNA: TGTGCCAGCAGTTCTCTAGCGGGAGCCTACGAGCAGTACGTC. Translated: CASSSLAGAYEQYV.

There are a few counts of this clone. V usage is TRBV2 and J usage is TRBJ2-1; D is possibly TRBD1 (5 bases). The CDR3 has 14 amino acids. CDR1 and CDR2 (germline): SNHLY, FYNNEI. Trimming took off 6 bases at V and 4 bases at J, with 13 bases between the two ends. This CDR3 reads CASSRDSAYNEQFF. In nucleotides, the CDR3 is TGTGCCAGCAGCAGGGATTCGGCTTACAATGAGCAGTTCTTC.

By its share, this clone is medium-sized. The chain employs TRBV10-3 and TRBJ1-5; tentatively, D is TRBD1 (6 bases). V gave up 6 bases and J gave up 7 bases, with 13 bases separating them. This CDR3 is 13 amino acids long. Germline CDR1 is ENHRY and CDR2 is SYGVKD. CDR3 region: CAIRGFQGQPQHF. The CDR3 DNA reads as TGTGCCATCAGGGGATTTCAGGGGCAGCCCCAGCATTTT.

This clone was detected only a few times. The gene calls are TRBV19 and TRBJ2-3; TRBD2 agrees at 9 bases. Per germline, CDR1 LNHDA and CDR2 SQIVND (reference sequence). Trimming at V came to 4 bases and at J to 0 bases, leaving 5 bases not matched to a gene. The CDR3 covers 16 residues. As DNA, the CDR3 is TGTGCCAGTAGTAAACTAGCGGGTATTAGCACAGATACGCAGTATTTT. Its protein is CASSKLAGISTDTQYF.

There are a few counts of this clone. The V gene is TRBV7-9, the J gene TRBJ2-1; D not certain. Germline CDR1 and CDR2: SEHNR and FQNEAQ (reference sequence). Trimming pared 5 bases from V and 10 bases from J, leaving 12 bases between. CDR3 length: 12 amino acids. This CDR3 is CASSIDKYEQFF. Here the CDR3 DNA reads TGTGCCAGCAGCATCGACAAATACGAGCAGTTCTTC.

The DNA for the CDR3 is TGTGCCAGCAGTGGTCTGGCGGGTACGCAGTATTTT. It yields the protein CASSGLAGTQYF. This chain links TRBV2 with TRBJ2-3, with a tentative D call TRBD2 (5 bases). The CDR3 is made up of 12 amino acids. The germline V gene encodes CDR1 SNHLY and CDR2 FYNNEI. V shed 4 bases and J shed 8 bases, with 10 bases lying between them. The complete variable domain, with remaining parts taken from reference TRBV2 and TRBJ2-3, reads EPEVTQTPSHQVTQMGQEVILRCVPISNHLYFYWYRQILGQKVEFLVSFYNNEISEKSEIFDDQFSVERPDGSNFTLKIRSTKLEDSAMYFCASSGLAGTQYFGPGTRLTVL.

This rearrangement joins TRBV27 to TRBJ2-2; no firm D call. The germline gives CDR1 MNHEY, CDR2 SMNVEV (reference sequence). The V end was cut by 8 bases, the J end by 0 bases, with 10 bases between. CDR3 length: 14 amino acids. The CDR3: CASRLTANTGELFF. CDR3 coding DNA: TGTGCCAGCCGCCTTACAGCGAACACCGGGGAGCTGTTTTTT.

Within the sample, this clone is medium-sized. This rearrangement joins TRBV18 to TRBJ1-4, with a weak D call TRBD1 (5 bases). Germline lookup yields CDR1 KGHSH and CDR2 LQKENI. Between the trimmed V and J ends, which lost 3 bases and 6 bases, there was a span of 11 bases. The CDR3 totals 14 residues. The chain's CDR3 is CASSPRRGDEKLFF. The CDR3 bases are TGTGCCAGCTCACCTCGGAGGGGTGATGAAAAACTGTTTTTT.

This clone is medium-sized within its sample. This chain uses TRBV27 with TRBJ2-3; 13 positions match TRBD2. V shed 1 base and J 6 bases; nucleotides not matched to a gene: 7. The germline V gene encodes CDR1 MNHEY and CDR2 SMNVEV (reference sequence). CDR3 length equals 17 residues. Here the CDR3 reads CASSLFRTSGGGDTQYF. CDR3 sequence (DNA): TGTGCCAGCAGTTTATTCAGGACTAGCGGGGGTGGGGATACGCAGTATTTT.

By sample fraction, this clone is medium-sized. The gene calls are TRBV7-6 and TRBJ2-2; TRBD2 agrees at 9 bases. Germline loops: CDR1 SGHVS, CDR2 FNYEAQ. CDR3 length: 15 residues. After removal of 5 bases from V and 4 bases from J, the junction contained 5 bases not matched to a gene. CDR3 in amino acids: CASSPGGGGTGELFF. The DNA for the CDR3 is TGTGCCAGCAGCCCGGGCGGGGGGGGCACCGGGGAGCTGTTTTTT.

The rearrangement uses TRBV9 and TRBJ1-2; D not resolved. The CDR3 contains 16 residues. Trimming removed 0 bases from V and 4 bases from J, with 16 bases in between. Germline V gene sequence: CDR1 SGDLS, CDR2 YYNGEE. The CDR3 DNA sequence: TGTGCCAGCAGCGTAGAGCCTATAACAGTTGCCTATGGCTACACCTTC. Translation gives CASSVEPITVAYGYTF.

This clone was found many times. The gene calls are TRBV5-1 and TRBJ2-1; 7 bases are shared with TRBD1. The CDR3 length is 15 residues. CDR1 and CDR2 (germline): SGHRS, YFSETQ. The trim removed 4 bases at V and 0 bases at J, leaving 4 bases unmatched. The CDR3 loop is CASSPDRASYNEQFF. CDR3 nucleotide sequence: TGCGCCAGCAGCCCTGACAGGGCCTCCTACAATGAGCAGTTCTTC.